These T cell receptor beta chains were read from a single sample in a study of OX40 agonist ivuxolimab in advanced cancers. TCRdb keeps only in-frame clones here, not all; method: immunoSEQ multiplex PCR. The sample lists about 73,000 clones; 80% to 95% were seen once. The sequencing used CD4+ or CD8+ T cells sorted from blood, collected in a trial of the OX40 agonist ivuxolimab. The receptors come from an adult with an advanced solid tumor such as melanoma, head and neck, liver or kidney cancer. The CDR3 runs from the conserved cysteine through the conserved F or W. D genes are given only for firm matches. Clone size, where shown, is once, few, many, or a class for clones that have expanded.

TRBJ2-7	TRBV27	.	.	CASSPRTGSYEQYF	TGTGCCAGCAGCCCCCGGACGGGATCCTACGAGCAGTACTTC
TRBJ2-1	TRBV11-2	.	.	CASSLGGRVYNEQFF	TGTGCCAGCAGCTTAGGAGGCAGGGTCTACAATGAGCAGTTCTTC
TRBJ2-3	TRBV28	.	.	CASSPSGSTDTQYF	TGTGCCAGCAGTCCGAGCGGGAGCACAGATACGCAGTATTTT
TRBJ2-3	TRBV9	.	.	CASSKGLEVTDTQYF	TGTGCCAGCAGCAAGGGGCTCGAGGTAACAGATACGCAGTATTTT
TRBJ1-1	TRBV10-3	TRBD1	.	CAIRGTGGLNTEAFF	TGTGCCATCAGAGGGACAGGGGGCCTGAACACTGAAGCTTTCTTT
TRBJ2-5	TRBV4-1	.	.	CASSQWAFAGEGVQETQYF	TGCGCCAGCAGCCAATGGGCGTTCGCGGGAGAGGGGGTTCAAGAGACCCAGTACTTC
TRBJ1-1	TRBV19	.	.	CASSYLLGRGMNTEAFF	TGTGCCAGTAGTTATTTACTTGGCCGGGGAATGAACACTGAAGCTTTCTTT
TRBJ1-2	TRBV7-2	TRBD1	.	CASSPGTGTFYGYTF	TGTGCCAGCAGCCCCGGGACAGGGACTTTCTATGGCTACACCTTC
TRBJ2-4	TRBV21-1	.	.	CASSKDGRSTCF	TGTGCCAGCAGCAAAGACGGCCGATCGACCTGCTTC
TRBJ2-7	TRBV5-1	TRBD2	.	CASSLGLAGVYEQYF	TGCGCCAGCAGCTTGGGGCTAGCGGGAGTTTACGAGCAGTACTTC
TRBJ2-1	TRBV7-3	TRBD2	once	CASSSPGGFEQFF	TGTGCCAGCAGCTCACCGGGAGGCTTTGAGCAGTTCTTC
TRBJ2-1	TRBV5-4	TRBD2	once	CASSLVGGEYEQFF	TGTGCCAGCAGCTTGGTGGGGGGGGAATATGAGCAGTTCTTC
TRBJ2-1	TRBV30	.	few	CAWSARGNEQFF	TGTGCCTGGAGTGCTCGGGGCAATGAGCAGTTCTTC
TRBJ2-5	TRBV30	.	.	CAWSVLIGETQYF	TGTGCCTGGTCGGTACTCATTGGGGAGACCCAGTACTTC
TRBJ2-3	TRBV4-2	TRBD2	.	CASSQDWTSGRGDTQYF	TGTGCCAGCAGCCAAGACTGGACTAGCGGGAGGGGCGATACGCAGTATTTT
TRBJ1-4	TRBV10-3	.	.	CAIGAAGSPQTNEKLFF	TGTGCCATCGGTGCGGCAGGGAGTCCCCAAACTAATGAAAAACTGTTTTTT
TRBJ2-5	TRBV5-1	.	.	CASSSTRQRETQYF	TGCGCCAGCAGCAGCACAAGACAGAGGGAGACCCAGTACTTC
TRBJ2-1	TRBV30	.	.	CAWSPGIGESNEQFF	TGTGCCTGGAGTCCCGGCATAGGGGAGTCCAATGAGCAGTTCTTC
TRBJ1-2	TRBV30	TRBD1	.	CAWVPGTGPKGYTF	TGTGCCTGGGTCCCCGGGACAGGCCCTAAAGGCTACACCTTC
TRBJ2-1	TRBV2	.	.	CASSEEGQMYNEQFF	TGTGCCAGCAGTGAAGAAGGACAGATGTACAATGAGCAGTTCTTC
TRBJ2-5	TRBV20-1	.	.	CSARVVETQYF	TGCAGTGCTAGAGTAGTTGAGACCCAGTACTTC
TRBJ1-1	TRBV5-4	.	.	CASSLRSNSEAFF	TGTGCCAGCAGCTTGCGTAGCAATTCTGAAGCTTTCTTT
TRBJ1-3	TRBV10-3	.	few	CAIAQKWGNTIYF	TGTGCCATTGCTCAGAAATGGGGAAACACCATATATTTT
TRBJ2-3	TRBV7-2	TRBD2	.	CASSPNYARGGITDTQYF	TGTGCCAGCAGCCCAAATTACGCTCGGGGGGGGATCACAGATACGCAGTATTTT
TRBJ2-2	TRBV11-3	TRBD2	.	CASSSWTSGSDTGELFF	TGTGCCAGCAGCTCCTGGACTAGCGGGAGTGATACCGGGGAGCTGTTTTTT
TRBJ2-1	TRBV6-5	.	.	CATDGGPGNEQFF	TGTGCCACCGACGGAGGGCCGGGTAATGAGCAGTTCTTC
TRBJ2-7	TRBV9	.	.	CASSYGRTSTLYEQYF	TGTGCCAGCAGTTACGGGAGAACCTCTACTTTGTACGAGCAGTACTTC
TRBJ1-1	TRBV27	.	once	CASSDQGYTEAFF	TGTGCCAGCAGTGACCAGGGGTACACTGAAGCTTTCTTT
TRBJ2-7	TRBV6-5	.	.	CASYWDSTYEQYF	TGTGCCAGCTACTGGGACTCCACCTACGAGCAGTACTTC
TRBJ1-2	TRBV6-5	.	.	CASSYSQGGSYGYTF	TGTGCCAGCAGTTACTCGCAGGGTGGGAGCTATGGCTACACCTTC
TRBJ2-5	TRBV5-8	TRBD1	.	CASSFRGQGAGETQYF	TGTGCCAGCAGCTTTAGGGGACAGGGCGCGGGGGAGACCCAGTACTTC
TRBJ2-7	TRBV28	.	.	CASNELDYEQYF	TGTGCCAGCAACGAACTAGATTACGAGCAGTACTTC
TRBJ1-1	TRBV6-5	.	.	CASNLQATNTEAFF	TGTGCCAGCAACCTACAGGCGACGAACACTGAAGCTTTCTTT
TRBJ2-3	TRBV7-9	.	.	CASSISTDTQYF	TGTGCCAGCAGCATTAGCACAGATACGCAGTATTTT
TRBJ1-5	TRBV13	.	.	CASSFRVRQPQHF	TGTGCCAGCAGCTTCAGGGTCCGGCAGCCCCAGCATTTT
TRBJ2-7	TRBV2	TRBD1	.	CASRAGTESYEQYF	TGTGCCAGCAGGGCCGGGACAGAATCCTACGAGCAGTACTTC
TRBJ2-1	TRBV25-1	.	.	CASSELTGEVGSNEQFF	TGTGCCAGCAGTGAATTGACGGGAGAAGTCGGGAGCAATGAGCAGTTCTTC
TRBJ2-4	TRBV5-1	TRBD1	.	CASSLAGQGPAKNIQYF	TGCGCCAGCAGCTTGGCTGGACAGGGACCAGCCAAAAACATTCAGTACTTC
TRBJ2-7	TRBV28	.	.	CASSLVDKHYEQYF	TGTGCCAGCAGTTTAGTAGATAAGCACTACGAGCAGTACTTC
TRBJ2-1	TRBV7-2	TRBD1	.	CASSLSGTDTYNEQFF	TGTGCCAGCAGCCTATCCGGGACAGATACATACAATGAGCAGTTCTTC
TRBJ2-3	TRBV5-1	.	.	CASSLAPLQGADTQYF	TGCGCCAGCAGCTTGGCCCCCCTACAGGGCGCAGATACGCAGTATTTT
TRBJ1-5	TRBV5-8	TRBD1	once	CASSAGQGGHQPQHF	TGTGCCAGCAGCGCGGGACAGGGGGGGCATCAGCCCCAGCATTTT
TRBJ1-4	TRBV5-8	.	.	CASSLDGPLREKLFF	TGTGCCAGCAGCTTGGACGGGCCACTGAGGGAAAAACTGTTTTTT
TRBJ1-2	TRBV6-5	TRBD1	.	CASRPTGGIGYGYTF	TGTGCCAGCAGGCCGACAGGGGGCATTGGATATGGCTACACCTTC
TRBJ1-1	TRBV30	TRBD1	.	CAWGQGTNTEAFF	TGTGCCTGGGGACAGGGGACGAACACTGAAGCTTTCTTT
TRBJ2-2	TRBV28	.	.	CASSPWRTNTGELFF	TGTGCCAGCAGTCCTTGGAGGACGAACACCGGGGAGCTGTTTTTT
TRBJ2-2	TRBV4-3	.	.	CASSQGGPGSRTGELFF	TGCGCCAGCAGCCAGGGGGGGCCAGGGAGCCGCACCGGGGAGCTGTTTTTT
TRBJ2-1	TRBV21-1	.	.	CASAGTRSASVQFF	TGTGCCAGCGCCGGGACACGCTCCGCAAGTGTGCAGTTCTTC
TRBJ2-1	TRBV4-3	.	.	CASSHEAGYNEQFF	TGCGCCAGCAGCCATGAAGCGGGTTACAATGAGCAGTTCTTC
TRBJ2-4	TRBV28	TRBD2	.	CASSSPFRLAGAKNIQYF	TGTGCCAGCAGTAGCCCCTTCCGTCTAGCGGGGGCCAAAAACATTCAGTACTTC
TRBJ2-5	TRBV7-9	.	.	CASSSRETQYF	TGTGCCAGCAGCTCGCGAGAGACCCAGTACTTC
TRBJ2-1	TRBV9	TRBD2	.	CASSAGTITYNEQFF	TGTGCCAGCAGCGCCGGGACTATTACCTACAATGAGCAGTTCTTC
TRBJ1-6	TRBV5-6	.	.	CASSLELNNSPLHF	TGTGCCAGCAGCTTGGAATTGAATAATTCACCCCTCCACTTT
TRBJ2-7	TRBV18	.	.	CASSPGSSYEQYF	TGTGCCAGCTCACCAGGGTCCTCCTACGAGCAGTACTTC
TRBJ1-3	TRBV9	.	.	CASSVGGISGNTIYF	TGTGCCAGCAGCGTCGGGGGTATCTCTGGAAACACCATATATTTT
TRBJ2-7	TRBV27	.	.	CASSLDSPRVASNYEQYF	TGTGCCAGCAGTTTGGACAGCCCTAGGGTAGCGAGTAACTACGAGCAGTACTTC
TRBJ2-1	TRBV7-3	.	.	CASSVGQNNEQFF	TGTGCCAGCAGCGTCGGACAGAACAATGAGCAGTTCTTC
TRBJ2-5	TRBV6-5	.	few	CASRAPSAVETQYF	TGTGCCAGCAGGGCTCCTAGTGCAGTGGAGACCCAGTACTTC
TRBJ1-5	TRBV7-2	.	.	CASSLGIQLNQPQHF	TGTGCCAGCAGCTTAGGCATCCAGTTGAATCAGCCCCAGCATTTT
TRBJ2-5	TRBV5-1	.	.	CASSLQETQYF	TGCGCCAGCAGCTTGCAAGAGACCCAGTACTTC